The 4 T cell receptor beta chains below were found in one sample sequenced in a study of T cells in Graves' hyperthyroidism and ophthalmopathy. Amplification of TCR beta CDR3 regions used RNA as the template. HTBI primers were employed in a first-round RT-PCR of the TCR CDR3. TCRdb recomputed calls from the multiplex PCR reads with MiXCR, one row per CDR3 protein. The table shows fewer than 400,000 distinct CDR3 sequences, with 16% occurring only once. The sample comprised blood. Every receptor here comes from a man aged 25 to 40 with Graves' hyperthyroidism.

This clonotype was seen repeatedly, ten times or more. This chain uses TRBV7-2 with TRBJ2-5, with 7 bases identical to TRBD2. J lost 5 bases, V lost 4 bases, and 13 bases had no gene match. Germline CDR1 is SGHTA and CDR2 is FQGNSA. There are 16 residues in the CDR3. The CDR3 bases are TGTGCCAGCAGCTCAGTCGGGGGAGGGTGGCAGGAGACCCAGTACTTC. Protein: CASSSVGGGWQETQYF.

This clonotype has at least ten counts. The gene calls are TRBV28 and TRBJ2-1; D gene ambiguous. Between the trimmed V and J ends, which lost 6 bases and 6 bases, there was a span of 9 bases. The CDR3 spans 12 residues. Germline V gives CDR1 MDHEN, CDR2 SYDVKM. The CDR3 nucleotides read TGTGCCAGCAGCGGAATCCGCAATGAGCAGTTCTTC. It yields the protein CASSGIRNEQFF.

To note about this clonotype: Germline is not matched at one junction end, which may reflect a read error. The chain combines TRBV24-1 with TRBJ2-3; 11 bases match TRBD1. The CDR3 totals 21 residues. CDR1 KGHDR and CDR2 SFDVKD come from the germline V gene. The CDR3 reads CATSDSRPGTGGLSSTETQYF. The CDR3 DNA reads TGTGCCACCAGTGATTCGCGACCCGGGACAGGGGGGCTGTCTAGCACAGAGACGCAGTATTTT.

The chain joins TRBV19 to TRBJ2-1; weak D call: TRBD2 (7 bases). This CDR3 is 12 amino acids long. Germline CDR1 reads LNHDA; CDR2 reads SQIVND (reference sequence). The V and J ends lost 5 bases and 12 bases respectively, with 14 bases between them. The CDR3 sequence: CASSFQGGGQFF. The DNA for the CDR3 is TGTGCCAGTAGTTTTCAGGGAGGGGGGCAGTTCTTC.